These T cell receptor beta chains were read from a single sample in a study of identical twins. Each CDR3 protein gets one entry after TCRdb re-called the 5' RACE reads with MiXCR. In the table there are hundreds of thousands of distinct CDR3 sequences, 15% to 20% of which are singletons. This same sample was also taken into another study, of T cells expressing NK-cell markers.

The sample was PBMCs. Source of these receptors: a woman under 30 in good health. Both conserved end residues are part of each CDR3. A D gene is named only where the DNA matches it firmly. Rows give clone size only sometimes, using once, few, many, or a class for an expanded clone.

cdr3_length: 14
j_call: TRBJ1-2
v_call: TRBV3-1
clone_size: few
d_call: TRBD1
cdr3_aa: CASSQVQGAGGYTF
cdr3_nt: TGTGCCAGCAGCCAAGTGCAGGGGGCGGGCGGCTACACCTTC

cdr3_length: 18
j_call: TRBJ1-5
v_call: TRBV6-1
clone_size: many
d_call: TRBD1
cdr3_aa: CASSAAPEETGGNQPQHF
cdr3_nt: TGTGCCAGCAGCGCCGCGCCCGAAGAGACAGGGGGCAATCAGCCCCAGCATTTT

cdr3_length: 13
j_call: TRBJ2-1
v_call: TRBV5-1
clone_size: few
d_call: .
cdr3_aa: CASSPTLRNEQFF
cdr3_nt: TGCGCCAGCAGCCCTACCCTCCGAAATGAGCAGTTCTTC

cdr3_length: 11
j_call: TRBJ1-1
v_call: TRBV9
clone_size: .
d_call: .
cdr3_aa: CASSGGWGAFF
cdr3_nt: TGTGCCAGCAGCGGAGGGTGGGGAGCTTTCTTT

cdr3_length: 16
j_call: TRBJ1-4
v_call: TRBV20-1
clone_size: .
d_call: TRBD1
cdr3_aa: CSARAPHRGRNEKLFF
cdr3_nt: TGCAGTGCTAGAGCCCCTCACAGGGGCCGTAATGAAAAACTGTTTTTT

cdr3_length: 15
j_call: TRBJ2-1
v_call: TRBV9
clone_size: .
d_call: .
cdr3_aa: CASSVEAKPNNEQFF
cdr3_nt: TGTGCCAGCAGCGTAGAAGCGAAACCAAACAATGAGCAGTTCTTC

cdr3_length: 14
j_call: TRBJ1-6
v_call: TRBV12-3/TRBV12-4
clone_size: .
d_call: TRBD1
cdr3_aa: CASSPRDRASPLHF
cdr3_nt: TGTGCCAGCAGTCCACGGGACAGGGCTTCACCCCTCCACTTT

cdr3_length: 13
j_call: TRBJ2-7
v_call: TRBV30
clone_size: few
d_call: .
cdr3_aa: CAWSVLLGYEQYF
cdr3_nt: TGTGCCTGGAGTGTACTCTTGGGCTACGAGCAGTACTTC

cdr3_length: 15
j_call: TRBJ1-1
v_call: TRBV7-9
clone_size: .
d_call: TRBD1
cdr3_aa: CASSSSGGGGTEAFF
cdr3_nt: TGTGCCAGCAGCTCGTCAGGGGGAGGTGGCACTGAAGCTTTCTTT

cdr3_length: 13
j_call: TRBJ2-5
v_call: TRBV29-1
clone_size: once
d_call: TRBD1
cdr3_aa: CSGLQGAEETQYF
cdr3_nt: TGCAGCGGACTACAGGGGGCGGAGGAGACCCAGTACTTC

cdr3_length: 13
j_call: TRBJ2-7
v_call: TRBV6-6
clone_size: .
d_call: .
cdr3_aa: CASTPDSTYEQYF
cdr3_nt: TGTGCCAGCACCCCTGACTCAACCTACGAGCAGTACTTC

cdr3_length: 16
j_call: TRBJ2-1
v_call: TRBV5-5
clone_size: .
d_call: TRBD2
cdr3_aa: CASSLFLAGGLNEQFF
cdr3_nt: TGTGCCAGCAGCTTGTTCCTAGCGGGGGGGTTAAATGAGCAGTTCTTC

cdr3_length: 13
j_call: TRBJ2-7
v_call: TRBV15
clone_size: few
d_call: .
cdr3_aa: CATRSPATYEQYF
cdr3_nt: TGTGCCACCAGGTCCCCAGCAACCTACGAGCAGTACTTC

cdr3_length: 15
j_call: TRBJ2-3
v_call: TRBV20-1
clone_size: few
d_call: .
cdr3_aa: CSAGPPRSGPDTQYF
cdr3_nt: TGCAGTGCCGGCCCCCCTAGGTCTGGACCAGATACGCAGTATTTT

cdr3_length: 14
j_call: TRBJ2-3
v_call: TRBV12-3/TRBV12-4
clone_size: few
d_call: TRBD2
cdr3_aa: CASSSTSGFDTQYF
cdr3_nt: TGTGCCAGCAGTTCCACTAGCGGGTTTGATACGCAGTATTTT

cdr3_length: 15
j_call: TRBJ2-7
v_call: TRBV12-3/TRBV12-4
clone_size: many
d_call: TRBD1
cdr3_aa: CASSHREGGWYEQYF
cdr3_nt: TGTGCCAGCAGTCACCGGGAAGGGGGCTGGTATGAGCAGTACTTC

cdr3_length: 13
j_call: TRBJ1-1
v_call: TRBV10-3
clone_size: many
d_call: .
cdr3_aa: CAISGLTDTEAFF
cdr3_nt: TGTGCCATCAGCGGACTGACAGATACTGAAGCTTTCTTT

cdr3_length: 14
j_call: TRBJ2-7
v_call: TRBV12-3/TRBV12-4
clone_size: many
d_call: TRBD1
cdr3_aa: CASRQQGGSFEQYF
cdr3_nt: TGTGCCAGCAGGCAACAGGGGGGTTCTTTCGAGCAGTACTTC

cdr3_length: 16
j_call: TRBJ2-7
v_call: TRBV4-1
clone_size: .
d_call: .
cdr3_aa: CASSQGGRGKAYEQYF
cdr3_nt: TGCGCCAGCAGCCAAGGCGGCAGGGGAAAAGCCTACGAGCAGTACTTC

cdr3_length: 14
j_call: TRBJ2-5
v_call: TRBV4-1
clone_size: .
d_call: .
cdr3_aa: CASSLDPIGETQYF
cdr3_nt: TGCGCCAGCAGCCTTGACCCCATCGGAGAGACCCAGTACTTC

cdr3_length: 12
j_call: TRBJ2-7
v_call: TRBV27
clone_size: .
d_call: TRBD1
cdr3_aa: CASRRQGASEYF
cdr3_nt: TGTGCCAGCAGGAGACAGGGAGCCAGCGAGTACTTC

cdr3_length: 12
j_call: TRBJ2-7
v_call: TRBV6-1
clone_size: .
d_call: .
cdr3_aa: CAIRGEGNEQYF
cdr3_nt: TGTGCCATAAGGGGGGAGGGCAACGAGCAGTACTTC

cdr3_length: 15
j_call: TRBJ1-1
v_call: TRBV7-3
clone_size: .
d_call: .
cdr3_aa: CASSLTRVANTEAFF
cdr3_nt: TGTGCCAGCAGCTTAACGAGAGTTGCGAACACTGAAGCTTTCTTT

cdr3_length: 14
j_call: TRBJ1-3
v_call: TRBV4-3
clone_size: .
d_call: .
cdr3_aa: CASSPLSSGNTIYF
cdr3_nt: TGCGCCAGCAGCCCCTTGAGCTCTGGAAACACCATATATTTT

cdr3_length: 16
j_call: TRBJ2-7
v_call: TRBV7-2
clone_size: few
d_call: TRBD2
cdr3_aa: CASSHGFGAGNYEQYF
cdr3_nt: TGTGCCAGCAGCCACGGTTTCGGAGCGGGGAACTACGAGCAGTACTTC

cdr3_length: 13
j_call: TRBJ1-2
v_call: TRBV27
clone_size: many
d_call: .
cdr3_aa: CASSLIGAHGYTF
cdr3_nt: TGTGCCAGCAGTTTAATAGGCGCTCATGGCTACACCTTC

cdr3_length: 17
j_call: TRBJ1-1
v_call: TRBV12-3/TRBV12-4
clone_size: few
d_call: TRBD1
cdr3_aa: CASSEMTGGRIMPEAFF
cdr3_nt: TGTGCCAGCAGTGAGATGACAGGGGGCCGGATAATGCCTGAAGCTTTCTTT

cdr3_length: 15
j_call: TRBJ2-6
v_call: TRBV10-3
clone_size: .
d_call: .
cdr3_aa: CAISDGATGANVLTF
cdr3_nt: TGTGCCATCAGTGACGGGGCTACAGGGGCCAACGTCCTGACTTTC

cdr3_length: 15
j_call: TRBJ2-3
v_call: TRBV6-5
clone_size: few
d_call: TRBD2
cdr3_aa: CASSSASGVTDTQYF
cdr3_nt: TGTGCCAGCAGTTCTGCCAGCGGGGTCACAGATACGCAGTATTTT

cdr3_length: 13
j_call: TRBJ1-1
v_call: TRBV20-1
clone_size: many
d_call: .
cdr3_aa: CSVAGGMGTEAFF
cdr3_nt: TGCAGTGTCGCCGGAGGGATGGGTACTGAAGCTTTCTTT

cdr3_length: 13
j_call: TRBJ1-1
v_call: TRBV11-2
clone_size: .
d_call: TRBD1
cdr3_aa: CAGRQGLNTEAFF
cdr3_nt: TGTGCCGGGAGACAGGGGTTGAACACTGAAGCTTTCTTT

cdr3_length: 15
j_call: TRBJ2-4
v_call: TRBV20-1
clone_size: few
d_call: .
cdr3_aa: CSARPGGVAKNIQYF
cdr3_nt: TGCAGTGCCCGCCCAGGGGGGGTAGCCAAAAACATTCAGTACTTC

cdr3_length: 15
j_call: TRBJ1-6
v_call: TRBV6-5
clone_size: .
d_call: .
cdr3_aa: CASRDWSSYNSPLHF
cdr3_nt: TGTGCCAGCAGGGACTGGAGCTCCTATAATTCACCCCTCCACTTT

cdr3_length: 15
j_call: TRBJ2-7
v_call: TRBV7-9
clone_size: .
d_call: TRBD2
cdr3_aa: CASSLGDYPSYEQYF
cdr3_nt: TGTGCCAGCAGCTTAGGGGACTATCCATCCTACGAGCAGTACTTC

cdr3_length: 14
j_call: TRBJ2-1
v_call: TRBV5-1
clone_size: many
d_call: .
cdr3_aa: CASRAAAEKNEQFF
cdr3_nt: TGCGCCAGCAGGGCCGCGGCAGAGAAAAATGAGCAGTTCTTC

cdr3_length: 13
j_call: TRBJ1-2
v_call: TRBV5-1
clone_size: .
d_call: .
cdr3_aa: CASSLHTNYGYTF
cdr3_nt: TGCGCCAGCAGCTTGCATACTAACTATGGCTACACCTTC

cdr3_length: 16
j_call: TRBJ2-1
v_call: TRBV9
clone_size: .
d_call: TRBD2
cdr3_aa: CASSPKTSGRADEQFF
cdr3_nt: TGTGCCAGCAGCCCGAAGACTAGCGGGAGGGCCGATGAGCAGTTCTTC

cdr3_length: 15
j_call: TRBJ2-7
v_call: TRBV6-1
clone_size: .
d_call: TRBD1
cdr3_aa: CASRTPGQGFYEQYF
cdr3_nt: TGTGCCAGCAGAACTCCGGGACAGGGGTTTTACGAGCAGTACTTC

cdr3_length: 17
j_call: TRBJ2-3
v_call: TRBV5-1
clone_size: .
d_call: .
cdr3_aa: CASSFHPIIPGTDTQYF
cdr3_nt: TGCGCCAGCAGCTTCCATCCTATAATCCCGGGCACAGATACGCAGTATTTT

cdr3_length: 12
j_call: TRBJ2-7
v_call: TRBV12-3/TRBV12-4
clone_size: few
d_call: .
cdr3_aa: CASSPQVYEQYF
cdr3_nt: TGTGCCAGCAGCCCTCAGGTCTACGAGCAGTACTTC

cdr3_length: 18
j_call: TRBJ2-7
v_call: TRBV12-3/TRBV12-4
clone_size: few
d_call: TRBD2
cdr3_aa: CASSSRNSGSFNYLEQYF
cdr3_nt: TGTGCCAGCAGTTCCCGAAATAGCGGGAGCTTCAATTACCTCGAGCAGTACTTC

cdr3_length: 12
j_call: TRBJ2-7
v_call: TRBV20-1
clone_size: few
d_call: TRBD1
cdr3_aa: CSASRGQYEQYF
cdr3_nt: TGCAGTGCTAGCAGGGGGCAATACGAGCAGTACTTC

cdr3_length: 16
j_call: TRBJ2-1
v_call: TRBV15
clone_size: few
d_call: .
cdr3_aa: CATSRDPGGSYNEQFF
cdr3_nt: TGTGCCACCAGCAGAGACCCTGGGGGATCCTACAATGAGCAGTTCTTC

cdr3_length: 15
j_call: TRBJ1-1
v_call: TRBV20-1
clone_size: .
d_call: TRBD1
cdr3_aa: CSARGTGTGGFGAFF
cdr3_nt: TGCAGTGCTAGGGGGACCGGGACAGGGGGTTTTGGAGCTTTCTTT

cdr3_length: 13
j_call: TRBJ2-7
v_call: TRBV27
clone_size: few
d_call: .
cdr3_aa: CASSWPEGGEQYF
cdr3_nt: TGTGCCAGCAGTTGGCCGGAAGGCGGCGAGCAGTACTTC